The 6 T cell receptor beta chains presented below share a single source sample, sequenced in a study of OX40 agonist ivuxolimab in advanced cancers. The library was prepared using the immunoSEQ multiplex PCR assay. Sourced from immuneACCESS, this table was stored by TCRdb with only in-frame sequences that have V and J called. A share of the clones is absent; for the studies checked, an unresolved V gene accounts for under half, and the remainder has no known explanation. The sample data list nearly 25,000 clones, and just over 90% of these were observed just once. 49% of the sample goes to the ten largest clones. Sequenced here: CD4+ or CD8+ T cells sorted from blood, sampled in a trial of the OX40 agonist ivuxolimab. Receptors were obtained from an adult with an advanced solid tumor such as melanoma, head and neck, liver or kidney cancer.

V usage is TRBV7-2 and J usage is TRBJ2-5; 7 bases are a match to TRBD1. Germline V gene data show CDR1 as SGHTA and CDR2 as FQGNSA. CDR3 length: 14 amino acids. Germline trimming cut 3 bases from V and 7 bases from J; bases unmatched to any gene: 8. This CDR3 is CASSFTGDRPTQYF. The CDR3 nucleotides are TGTGCCAGCAGCTTCACCGGGGACAGACCGACCCAGTACTTC. Drawing the rest from reference TRBV7-2 and TRBJ2-5, the complete variable domain is GAGVSQSPSNKVTEKGKDVELRCDPISGHTALYWYRQSLGQGLEFLIYFQGNSAPDKSGLPSDRFSAERTGGSVSTLTIQRTQQEDSAVYLCASSFTGDRPTQYFGPGTRLLVL.

The rearrangement uses TRBV19 and TRBJ2-3, with 10 positions matching TRBD1. CDR1 is LNHDA and CDR2 is SQIVND in the germline V gene (reference sequence). The junction had 2 bases not matched to a gene; V was cut back by 5 bases and J by 3 bases. This CDR3 region has 14 residues. This chain's CDR3 is CASSDRGRTDTQYF. As DNA, the CDR3 is TGTGCCAGTAGTGACAGGGGGCGGACAGATACGCAGTATTTT.

The rearrangement uses TRBV18 and TRBJ1-5; TRBD1 is a possible D gene (6 bases). Germline V gene lookup returns CDR1 KGHSH and CDR2 LQKENI. This CDR3 is built from 14 residues. The V gene lost 3 bases and the J gene lost 5 bases, with 11 bases spanning the gap. The CDR3 DNA follows: TGTGCCAGCTCACCTGCACAGGGCGATCAGCCCCAGCATTTT. Protein: CASSPAQGDQPQHF.

This chain links TRBV6-6 with TRBJ1-5, with 9 bases that match TRBD1. J lost 2 bases, V lost 5 bases, and 7 bases had no gene match. CDR3 size: 16 residues. Germline CDR1 reads MNHNY; CDR2 reads SVGAGI (reference sequence). The CDR3 sequence: CASSPPDRGGNQPQHF. The CDR3 nucleotides read TGTGCCAGCAGTCCACCGGACAGGGGTGGCAATCAGCCCCAGCATTTT.

The V and J genes are TRBV2 and TRBJ2-3, with 9 bases lining up with TRBD2. V shed 8 bases and J 4 bases; nucleotides not matched to a gene: 16. The CDR3 is made up of 17 amino acids. Germline CDR1 SNHLY, CDR2 FYNNEI. The CDR3 DNA follows: TGTGCCAGCCGGAGAATAGCGGGAGTTGAATTTGCAGATACGCAGTATTTT. Residues: CASRRIAGVEFADTQYF.

In DNA, the CDR3 is TGTGCCAGCAGTACGGGGGGGAATAATGAAAAACTGTTTTTT. Encoded protein: CASSTGGNNEKLFF. The chain uses TRBV6-5 and TRBJ1-4, with a tentative D call TRBD1 (5 bases). This CDR3 spans 14 amino acids. From germline, CDR1 is MNHEY and CDR2 SVGAGI. V was cut by 5 bases and J by 4 bases, with 11 bases left in between.